The TCR beta chain described here comes from a study of blood T cell repertoires in COVID-19. The overall study: The samples span acute and convalescent COVID-19 from the United States, Italy and Spain. Nucleic acid was either cDNA or gDNA, and it came from T cells, B-cell-depleted T cells, or PBMCs.

V lost 2 bases to trimming and J lost 4 bases; unmatched junction nucleotides: 6. In germline, CDR1 is SGHRS, CDR2 YFSETQ. This CDR3 comprises 15 residues. Clones were sequenced by immunoSEQ multiplex PCR, and TCRdb holds only the in-frame ones, with some missing. Here the sample spans some 260,000 clones, around 82% being singletons. The rearrangement links TRBV5-1 to TRBJ1-5, with 7 nucleotides matching TRBD1. This clonotype originated in an elderly woman with active or convalescent COVID-19. Sequencing was carried out using peripheral blood. The DNA for the CDR3 is TGCGCCAGCAGCTTCTCCGGGACAGCAAATCAGCCCCAGCATTTT. This sequence encodes CASSFSGTANQPQHF.